This T cell receptor (beta chain) was identified in a study of blood T cell repertoires in COVID-19. Germline assignment: CDR1 SNHLY and CDR2 FYNNEI. With 8 bases removed from V and 7 bases from J, the gap between germline ends came to 20 bases. The CDR3 runs 14 residues. In the source study's methods: Reference gene primer amplification yielded estimated nucleated cell counts. Sequencing used immunoSEQ multiplex PCR; TCRdb keeps in-frame clones, though not all of them. V and J calls and clone size come straight from that table; D and trimming were deduced from the DNA. The sample has some 250,000 clones, roughly 79% seen once; the top ten hold 2.5% to 3%.

This sequence originates from a woman in her sixties or seventies with active or convalescent COVID-19. The sequencing sample was made of peripheral blood. V is TRBV2 and J is TRBJ1-1; D unresolved. CDR3 loop: CASGRREGSGEAFF. CDR3 sequence (DNA): TGTGCCAGCGGCCGGAGGGAGGGCTCGGGTGAAGCTTTCTTT.